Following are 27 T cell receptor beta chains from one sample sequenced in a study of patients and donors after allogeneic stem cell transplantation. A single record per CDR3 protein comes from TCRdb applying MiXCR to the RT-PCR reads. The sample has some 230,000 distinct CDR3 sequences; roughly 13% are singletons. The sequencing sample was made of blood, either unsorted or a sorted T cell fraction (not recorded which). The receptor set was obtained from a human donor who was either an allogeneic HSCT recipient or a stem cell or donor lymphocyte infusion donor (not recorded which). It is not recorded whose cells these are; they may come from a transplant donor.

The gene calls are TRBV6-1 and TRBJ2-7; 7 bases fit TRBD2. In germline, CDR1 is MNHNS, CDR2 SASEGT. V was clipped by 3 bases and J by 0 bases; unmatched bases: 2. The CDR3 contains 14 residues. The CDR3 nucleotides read TGTGCCAGCAGTGATCGCGGGAGCTCCTACGAGCAGTACTTC. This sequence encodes CASSDRGSSYEQYF.

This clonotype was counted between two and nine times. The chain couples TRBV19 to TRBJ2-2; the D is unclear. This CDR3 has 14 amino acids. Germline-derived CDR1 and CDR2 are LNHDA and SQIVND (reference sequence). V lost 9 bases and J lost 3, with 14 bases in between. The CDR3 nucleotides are TGTGCCAGCCGCCCGCCAGAGTACACCGGGGAGCTGTTTTTT. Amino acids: CASRPPEYTGELFF.

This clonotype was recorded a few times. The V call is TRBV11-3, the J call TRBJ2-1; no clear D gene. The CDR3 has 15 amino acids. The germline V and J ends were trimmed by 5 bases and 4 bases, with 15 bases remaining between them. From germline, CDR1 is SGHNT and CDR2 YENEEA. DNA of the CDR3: TGTGCCAGCAGCCCGCGCCGGGCGGAATACAATGAGCAGTTCTTC. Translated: CASSPRRAEYNEQFF.

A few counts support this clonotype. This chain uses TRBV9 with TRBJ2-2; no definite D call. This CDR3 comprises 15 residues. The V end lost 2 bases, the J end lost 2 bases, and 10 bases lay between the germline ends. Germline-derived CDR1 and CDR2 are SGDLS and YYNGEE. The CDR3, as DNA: TGTGCCAGCAGCGTGATGGGTCTCAACACCGGGGAGCTGTTTTTT. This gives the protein CASSVMGLNTGELFF.

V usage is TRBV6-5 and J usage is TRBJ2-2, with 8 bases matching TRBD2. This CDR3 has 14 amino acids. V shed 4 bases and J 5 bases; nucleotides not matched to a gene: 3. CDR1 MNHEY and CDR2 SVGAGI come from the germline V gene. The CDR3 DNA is TGTGCCAGCAGTTTTAGCGGGGAAACCGGGGAGCTGTTTTTT. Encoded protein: CASSFSGETGELFF.

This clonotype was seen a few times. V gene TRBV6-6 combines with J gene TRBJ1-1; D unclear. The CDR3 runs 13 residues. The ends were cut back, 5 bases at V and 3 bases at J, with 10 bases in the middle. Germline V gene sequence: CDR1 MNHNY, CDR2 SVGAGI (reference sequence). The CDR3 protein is CASSARADTEAFF. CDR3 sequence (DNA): TGTGCCAGCAGTGCTAGGGCCGACACTGAAGCTTTCTTT.

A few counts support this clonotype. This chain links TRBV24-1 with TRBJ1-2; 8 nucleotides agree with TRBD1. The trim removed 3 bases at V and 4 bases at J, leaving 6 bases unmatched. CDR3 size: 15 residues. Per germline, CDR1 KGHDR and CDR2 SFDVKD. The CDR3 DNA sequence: TGTGCCACCAGTGATCCGGGACAGGAATCCTATGGCTACACCTTC. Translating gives CATSDPGQESYGYTF.

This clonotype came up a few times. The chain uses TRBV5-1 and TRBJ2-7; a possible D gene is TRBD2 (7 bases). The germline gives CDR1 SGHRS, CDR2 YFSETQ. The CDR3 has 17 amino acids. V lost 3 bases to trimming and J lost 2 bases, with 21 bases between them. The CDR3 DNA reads TGCGCCAGCAGCTCCCGCACCGCGGGGGCCCCCGCCTACGAGCAGTACTTC. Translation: CASSSRTAGAPAYEQYF.

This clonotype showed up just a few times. The CDR3 spells CSARVGLPKGSGANVLTF. The CDR3 bases are TGCAGTGCTAGAGTCGGACTCCCCAAGGGATCTGGGGCCAACGTCCTGACTTTC. The chain combines TRBV20-1 with TRBJ2-6, with a weak D call TRBD2 (5 bases). The CDR3 has 18 amino acids. Per the germline V gene, CDR1 is DFQATT and CDR2 is SNEGSKA (reference sequence). Trimming pared 1 base from V and 1 base from J, leaving 17 bases between.

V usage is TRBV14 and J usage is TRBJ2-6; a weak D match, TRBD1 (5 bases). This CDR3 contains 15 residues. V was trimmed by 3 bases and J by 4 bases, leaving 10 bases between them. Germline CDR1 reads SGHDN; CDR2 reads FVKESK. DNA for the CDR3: TGTGCCAGCAGCCACAGGGTAACGGGGGCCAACGTCCTGACTTTC. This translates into CASSHRVTGANVLTF.

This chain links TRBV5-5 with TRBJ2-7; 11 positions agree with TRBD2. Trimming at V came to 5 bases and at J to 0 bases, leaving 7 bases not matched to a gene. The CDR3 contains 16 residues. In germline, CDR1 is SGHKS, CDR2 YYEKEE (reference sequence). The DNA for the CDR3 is TGTGCCAGCAGGGCGGGACTAGCGGCTAGCTCCTACGAGCAGTACTTC. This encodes CASRAGLAASSYEQYF.

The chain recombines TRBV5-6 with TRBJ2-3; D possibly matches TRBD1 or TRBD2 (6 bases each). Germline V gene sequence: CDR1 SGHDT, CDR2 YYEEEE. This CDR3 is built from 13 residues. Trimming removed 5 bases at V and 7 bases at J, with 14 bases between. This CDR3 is CASSEGGRNTQYF. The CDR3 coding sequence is TGTGCCAGCAGTGAGGGGGGCCGAAATACGCAGTATTTT. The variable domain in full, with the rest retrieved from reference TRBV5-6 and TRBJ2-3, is DAGVTQSPTHLIKTRGQQVTLRCSPKSGHDTVSWYQQALGQGPQFIFQYYEEEERQRGNFPDRFSGHQFPNYSSELNVNALLLGDSALYLCASSEGGRNTQYFGPGTRLTVL.

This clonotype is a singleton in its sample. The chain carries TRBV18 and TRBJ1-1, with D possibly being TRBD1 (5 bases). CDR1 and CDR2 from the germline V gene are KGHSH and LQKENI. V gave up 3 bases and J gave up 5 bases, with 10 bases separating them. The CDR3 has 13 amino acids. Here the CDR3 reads CASSPRGETEAFF. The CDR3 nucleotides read TGTGCCAGCTCACCTCGAGGGGAAACTGAAGCTTTCTTT.

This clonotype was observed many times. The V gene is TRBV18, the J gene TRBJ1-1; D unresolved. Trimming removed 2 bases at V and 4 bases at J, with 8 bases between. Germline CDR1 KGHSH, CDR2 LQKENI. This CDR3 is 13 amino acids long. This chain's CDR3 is CASSPKPGTEAFF. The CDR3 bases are TGTGCCAGCTCACCAAAACCGGGCACTGAAGCTTTCTTT.

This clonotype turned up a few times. Written as DNA, the CDR3 is TGTGCCAGCAGCGTAGTCGGAGCGAGAAATTCACCCCTCCACTTT. Translated, it gives CASSVVGARNSPLHF. This sequence joins TRBV9 and TRBJ1-6; D gene unclear. There are 15 residues in the CDR3. Per germline, CDR1 SGDLS and CDR2 YYNGEE. Trimming stripped 0 bases from V and 7 bases from J, with 11 bases between.

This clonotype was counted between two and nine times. CDR3 bases: TGTGCCAGCAGCGTCAATTCTCTTCGGGATTCACCCCTCCACTTT. It translates to CASSVNSLRDSPLHF. The chain has TRBV11-3 and TRBJ1-6, with D uncertain. Trimming pared 5 bases from V and 8 bases from J, leaving 16 bases between. The CDR3 runs to 15 residues. Germline V gene data show CDR1 as SGHNT and CDR2 as YENEEA.

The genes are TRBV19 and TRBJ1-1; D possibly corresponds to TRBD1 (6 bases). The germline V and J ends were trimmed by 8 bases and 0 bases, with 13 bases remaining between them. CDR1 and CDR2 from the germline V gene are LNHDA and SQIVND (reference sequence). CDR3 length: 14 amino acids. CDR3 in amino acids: CASSSGAVNTEAFF. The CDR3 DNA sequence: TGTGCCAGTTCTTCAGGGGCCGTGAACACTGAAGCTTTCTTT.

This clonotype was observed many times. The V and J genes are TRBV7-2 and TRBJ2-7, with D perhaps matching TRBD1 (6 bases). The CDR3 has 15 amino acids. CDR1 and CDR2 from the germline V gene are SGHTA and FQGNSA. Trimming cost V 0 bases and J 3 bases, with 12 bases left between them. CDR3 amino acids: CASSLAGGQHYEQYF. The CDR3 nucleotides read TGTGCCAGCAGCTTAGCGGGTGGACAGCACTACGAGCAGTACTTC. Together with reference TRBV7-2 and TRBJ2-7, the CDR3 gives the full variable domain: GAGVSQSPSNKVTEKGKDVELRCDPISGHTALYWYRQSLGQGLEFLIYFQGNSAPDKSGLPSDRFSAERTGGSVSTLTIQRTQQEDSAVYLCASSLAGGQHYEQYFGPGTRLTVT.

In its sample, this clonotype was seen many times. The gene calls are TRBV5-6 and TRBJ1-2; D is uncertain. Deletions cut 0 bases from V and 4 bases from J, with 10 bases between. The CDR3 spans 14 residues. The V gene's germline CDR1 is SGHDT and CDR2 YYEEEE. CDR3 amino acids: CASSLEAEFYGYTF. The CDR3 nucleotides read TGTGCCAGCAGCTTGGAGGCGGAATTCTATGGCTACACCTTC.

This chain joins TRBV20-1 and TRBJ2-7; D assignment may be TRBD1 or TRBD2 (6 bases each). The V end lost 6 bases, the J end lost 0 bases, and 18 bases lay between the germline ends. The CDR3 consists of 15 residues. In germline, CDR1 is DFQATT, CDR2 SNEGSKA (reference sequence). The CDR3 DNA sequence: TGCAGTGCCAGCCATGGGGGCGGGGCCTCCTACGAGCAGTACTTC. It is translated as CSASHGGGASYEQYF.

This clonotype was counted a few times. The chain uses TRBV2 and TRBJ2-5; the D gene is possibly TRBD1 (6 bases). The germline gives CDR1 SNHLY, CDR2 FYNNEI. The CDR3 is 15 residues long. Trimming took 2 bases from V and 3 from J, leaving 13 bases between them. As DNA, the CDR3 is TGTGCCAGCAGTGAATCACCGAACAGGGAAGAGACCCAGTACTTC. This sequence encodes CASSESPNREETQYF.

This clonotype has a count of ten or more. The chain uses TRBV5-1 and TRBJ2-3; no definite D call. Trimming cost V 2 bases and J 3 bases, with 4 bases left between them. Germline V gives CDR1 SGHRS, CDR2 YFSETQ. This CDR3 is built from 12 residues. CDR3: CASSLETDTQYF. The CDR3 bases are TGCGCCAGCAGCTTAGAAACAGATACGCAGTATTTT.

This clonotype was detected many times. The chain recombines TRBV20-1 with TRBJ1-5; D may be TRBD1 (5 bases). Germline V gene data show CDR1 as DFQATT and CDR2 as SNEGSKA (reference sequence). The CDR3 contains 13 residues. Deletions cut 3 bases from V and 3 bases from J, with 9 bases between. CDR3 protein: CSARDTYNQPQHF. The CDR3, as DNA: TGCAGTGCTAGGGACACCTACAATCAGCCCCAGCATTTT.

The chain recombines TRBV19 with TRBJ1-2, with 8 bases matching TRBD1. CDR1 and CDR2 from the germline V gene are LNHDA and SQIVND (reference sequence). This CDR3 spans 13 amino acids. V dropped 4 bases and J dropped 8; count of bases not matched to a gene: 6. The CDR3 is CASSSRGREGYTF. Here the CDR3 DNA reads TGTGCCAGTAGTAGCAGGGGGCGAGAGGGCTACACCTTC.

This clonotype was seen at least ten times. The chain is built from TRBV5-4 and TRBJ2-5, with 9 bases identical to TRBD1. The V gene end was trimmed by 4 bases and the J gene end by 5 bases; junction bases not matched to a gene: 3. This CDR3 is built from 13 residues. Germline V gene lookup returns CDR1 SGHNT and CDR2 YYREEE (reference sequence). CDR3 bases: TGTGCCAGCAGCAGGGACAGGGCGGAGACCCAGTACTTC. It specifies CASSRDRAETQYF.

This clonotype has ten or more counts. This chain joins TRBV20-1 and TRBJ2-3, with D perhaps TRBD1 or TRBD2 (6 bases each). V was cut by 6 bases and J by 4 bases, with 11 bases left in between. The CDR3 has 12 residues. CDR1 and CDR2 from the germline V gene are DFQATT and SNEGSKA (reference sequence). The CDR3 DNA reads TGCAGTGCGGGCGGGACATCAGATACGCAGTATTTT. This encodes CSAGGTSDTQYF.

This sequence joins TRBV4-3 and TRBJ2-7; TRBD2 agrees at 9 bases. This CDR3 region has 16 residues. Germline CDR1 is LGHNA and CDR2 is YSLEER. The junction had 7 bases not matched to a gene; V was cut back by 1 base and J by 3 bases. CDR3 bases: TGCGCCAGCAGCCAAGGGTCCAGCGGGGGGTTCTACGAGCAGTACTTC. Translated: CASSQGSSGGFYEQYF.